These 32 T cell receptor beta chains originate from one sample sequenced in a study of beta chain features in type 1 diabetes. Broader study findings: The study found moderately but significantly shorter TCRB CDR3s in all four CD4+ subsets of Type 1 diabetes patients.

No antigen is known for these receptors. The isolated RNA, all of it, was reverse transcribed, so expressed TCRB transcripts were what got sequenced. Using immunoSEQ multiplex PCR, the repertoire was profiled, and TCRdb retains in-frame clones only, with some absent. The data contain about 340,000 clones, roughly 14% of them singletons. The source material was naive CD4+ T cells from blood. The receptors originated from a woman under 30 with type 1 diabetes.

This clone showed up just a few times. The chain carries TRBV27 and TRBJ2-1; TRBD2 aligns across 12 bases. Trimming at V came to 6 bases and at J to 1 base, leaving 4 bases not matched to a gene. Germline CDR1 is MNHEY and CDR2 is SMNVEV (reference sequence). The CDR3 length is 16 residues. The CDR3 loop is CASSRLAGDSYNEQFF. Here the CDR3 DNA reads TGTGCCAGCAGCAGACTAGCGGGAGATTCCTACAATGAGCAGTTCTTC.

With regard to this clone: Other DNA variants within this sample encode the same CDR3. This sequence joins TRBV6-5 and TRBJ2-1; no clear D gene. This CDR3 contains 11 residues. Trimming left V 3 bases short and J 10 bases short, with 7 bases between. Germline V gives CDR1 MNHEY, CDR2 SVGAGI. The CDR3 nucleotides read TGTGCCAGCAGTTATTCCCGGGAGCAGTTCTTC. Protein product: CASSYSREQFF.

This sequence joins TRBV6-8 and TRBJ1-1, with TRBD1 matching over 12 bases. Germline V gene sequence: CDR1 MNHGY, CDR2 SAAAGT. The J segment lost 2 bases and the V segment lost 5 bases, leaving 9 bases of the junction unmatched. CDR3 length equals 17 residues. Written as DNA, the CDR3 is TGTGCCAGCAGTACCGGGACAGGGGGCTTAGGAAACACTGAAGCTTTCTTT. Translated: CASSTGTGGLGNTEAFF.

This clone has just a few counts. The chain carries TRBV18 and TRBJ2-1; 9 bases align to TRBD2. Germline V lookup: CDR1 KGHSH, CDR2 LQKENI. The CDR3 spans 15 residues. After removal of 2 bases from V and 9 bases from J, the junction contained 8 bases not matched to a gene. The CDR3 region is CASSPRIAGVVEQFF. The CDR3 coding sequence is TGTGCCAGCTCACCAAGAATAGCGGGAGTCGTTGAGCAGTTCTTC.

The chain is built from TRBV18 and TRBJ2-1, with a tentative D call TRBD2 (6 bases). Trimming stripped 6 bases from V and 3 bases from J, with 18 bases between. The CDR3 sequence is 16 residues long. In germline, CDR1 is KGHSH, CDR2 LQKENI. The CDR3 reads CASSQREGGFYNEQFF. In DNA, the CDR3 is TGTGCCAGCTCCCAAAGAGAGGGAGGTTTCTACAATGAGCAGTTCTTC.

The rearrangement uses TRBV5-1 and TRBJ2-1; 11 nucleotides match TRBD2. CDR1 and CDR2 (germline): SGHRS, YFSETQ. Trimming cost V 0 bases and J 9 bases; bases outside gene matches: 5. This CDR3 region has 15 residues. The CDR3 DNA reads as TGCGCCAGCAGCTTGGGACTAGCGGGATTCGCTGAGCAGTTCTTC. Translation gives CASSLGLAGFAEQFF.

The chain combines TRBV5-1 with TRBJ2-7, with TRBD1 identical over 8 bases. The junction had 6 bases not matched to a gene; V was cut back by 4 bases and J by 3 bases. The CDR3 has 14 amino acids. CDR1 SGHRS and CDR2 YFSETQ come from the germline V gene. CDR3 DNA: TGCGCCAGCAGCGCAGCGGACAGGGACTACGAGCAGTACTTC. Its protein is CASSAADRDYEQYF.

CDR3 amino acids: CASSVAAGGPINEQFF. The CDR3 DNA reads TGTGCCAGCAGCGTAGCGGCGGGAGGGCCGATAAATGAGCAGTTCTTC. This chain links TRBV9 with TRBJ2-1, with TRBD2 matching 9 bases. This CDR3 is 16 amino acids long. Trimming at V came to 0 bases and at J to 7 bases, leaving 8 bases not matched to a gene. Germline V gene data show CDR1 as SGDLS and CDR2 as YYNGEE.

This clone was counted a few times. The CDR3 loop reads CASSSIPTGTTQETQYF. The CDR3 DNA reads as TGCGCCAGCAGCTCCATACCGACAGGGACGACCCAAGAGACCCAGTACTTC. V and J are TRBV5-1 and TRBJ2-5; 7 bases map to TRBD1. The germline V gene has CDR1 SGHRS and CDR2 YFSETQ. The CDR3 is made up of 17 amino acids. Germline trimming cut 3 bases from V and 1 base from J; bases unmatched to any gene: 12.

This clone was seen more than once but under ten times. This chain uses TRBV19 with TRBJ2-1, with D unclear. In germline, CDR1 is LNHDA, CDR2 SQIVND (reference sequence). The CDR3 extends over 13 amino acids. Between the trimmed V and J ends, which lost 1 base and 5 bases, there was a span of 6 bases. CDR3 residues: CASSIGQNNEQFF. CDR3 nucleotide sequence: TGTGCCAGTAGTATAGGGCAGAACAATGAGCAGTTCTTC.

This chain links TRBV28 with TRBJ2-3, with a possible D match to TRBD2 (6 bases). Germline lookup yields CDR1 MDHEN and CDR2 SYDVKM. Trimming took off 5 bases at V and 0 bases at J, with 15 bases between the two ends. The CDR3 is made up of 16 amino acids. The CDR3 is CASSPPTRTSTDTQYF. In DNA form, the CDR3 reads TGTGCCAGCAGTCCTCCGACTAGAACTAGCACAGATACGCAGTATTTT.

V is TRBV11-3 and J is TRBJ2-3; 8 nucleotides align to TRBD2. CDR1 is SGHNT and CDR2 is YENEEA in the germline V gene. CDR3 length: 14 residues. V lost 5 bases and J lost 1; bases outside the gene matches: 2. The CDR3 loop is CASSPTSGTDTQYF. In DNA, the CDR3 is TGTGCCAGCAGCCCGACTAGCGGCACAGATACGCAGTATTTT.

The chain employs TRBV18 and TRBJ2-1, with a possible D match to TRBD2 (5 bases). V was clipped by 4 bases and J by 5 bases, with 9 bases between them. This CDR3 region has 13 residues. Germline loops: CDR1 KGHSH, CDR2 LQKENI. CDR3 DNA: TGTGCCAGCTCACTAGGACTGAACAATGAGCAGTTCTTC. Amino acid sequence: CASSLGLNNEQFF.

V usage is TRBV11-2 and J usage is TRBJ2-2, with TRBD2 as a possible D gene (5 bases). Germline assignment: CDR1 SGHAT and CDR2 FQNNGV. V lost 0 bases, J lost 4 bases, and 6 bases lay in between. There are 14 residues in the CDR3. CDR3 sequence reads: CASSLDSATGELFF. Here the CDR3 DNA reads TGTGCCAGCAGCTTAGATAGCGCCACCGGGGAGCTGTTTTTT.

The chain has TRBV28 and TRBJ2-5; no firm D call. This CDR3 is 14 amino acids long. Trimming pared 5 bases from V and 4 bases from J, leaving 14 bases between. Germline V CDR1 and CDR2: MDHEN, SYDVKM. Here the CDR3 DNA reads TGTGCCAGCAGTCCTCCTACGAGGATAGAGACCCAGTACTTC. Translating it yields CASSPPTRIETQYF.

The V gene is TRBV11-1, the J gene TRBJ2-7; tentatively, D is TRBD2 (5 bases). The V gene's germline CDR1 is SGHAT and CDR2 FQDESV (reference sequence). The CDR3 extends over 12 amino acids. The germline V and J ends were trimmed by 7 bases and 8 bases, with 15 bases remaining between them. DNA of the CDR3: TGTGCCAGCAACTCTGAGGGTTGGAAGCAGTACTTC. It encodes CASNSEGWKQYF.

The V and J genes are TRBV7-2 and TRBJ2-3; a weak D match, TRBD2 (5 bases). Germline V CDR1 and CDR2: SGHTA, FQGNSA. The CDR3 has 12 residues. The ends were cut back, 5 bases at V and 10 bases at J, with 13 bases in the middle. The CDR3 reads CASSPRNGAQYF. The CDR3 DNA reads as TGTGCCAGCAGCCCAAGAAACGGGGCGCAGTATTTT.

The rearrangement uses TRBV5-1 and TRBJ1-1, with 7 bases fitting TRBD1. Trimming removed 4 bases from V and 2 bases from J; junction bases left unmatched: 5. This CDR3 comprises 14 residues. The V gene's germline CDR1 is SGHRS and CDR2 YFSETQ. The CDR3 is CASSPGQSNTEAFF. CDR3 nucleotides: TGCGCCAGCAGCCCGGGACAGTCTAACACTGAAGCTTTCTTT.

This clone showed up just a few times. This chain connects TRBV7-9 to TRBJ1-2; D remains ambiguous. Germline V lookup: CDR1 SEHNR, CDR2 FQNEAQ (reference sequence). The CDR3 is made up of 13 amino acids. V lost 2 bases and J lost 8, with 12 bases in between. CDR3 coding DNA: TGTGCCAGCAGCTTATTCGTCCCGGAGGGCTACACCTTC. It translates to CASSLFVPEGYTF.

The V gene is TRBV21-1, the J gene TRBJ2-7; the D call of TRBD2 is as the table states it, not checked on the DNA. TRBV21-1 is recorded as a pseudogene. The CDR3 is 12 residues long. CDR3 bases: TGTGCCAGCAGCATGGCCCTAGACGAGCAGTACTTC. As protein: CASSMALDEQYF.

This clone was recorded a few times. This rearrangement joins TRBV2 to TRBJ1-5; tentative D call: TRBD1 (6 bases). CDR3 length equals 13 residues. The germline V gene has CDR1 SNHLY and CDR2 FYNNEI. V dropped 5 bases and J dropped 6 bases, with 11 bases sitting between them. CDR3 sequence: CASSRGGAQPQHF. The CDR3 DNA reads as TGTGCCAGCAGTCGAGGGGGGGCTCAGCCCCAGCATTTT. Using reference TRBV2 and TRBJ1-5 for the parts outside the CDR3, the full variable domain is EPEVTQTPSHQVTQMGQEVILRCVPISNHLYFYWYRQILGQKVEFLVSFYNNEISEKSEIFDDQFSVERPDGSNFTLKIRSTKLEDSAMYFCASSRGGAQPQHFGDGTRLSIL.

The chain employs TRBV7-3 and TRBJ2-3, with D maybe TRBD1 (5 bases). The germline CDR1 and CDR2 sequences are SGHTA and FQGTGA. This CDR3 region has 14 residues. Trimming took 3 bases from V and 2 from J, leaving 9 bases between them. CDR3 sequence (DNA): TGTGCCAGCAGCTTGGCGACAGCCACAGATACGCAGTATTTT. Translated: CASSLATATDTQYF.

This clone was counted only a few times. This sequence joins TRBV19 and TRBJ2-3; D gene uncertain. CDR1 is LNHDA and CDR2 is SQIVND in the germline V gene (reference sequence). Trimming shortened V by 2 bases and J by 2 bases, and 8 bases separated the two germline ends. CDR3 length: 14 residues. CDR3 in amino acids: CASSISSPTDTQYF. The DNA for the CDR3 is TGTGCCAGTAGTATATCGTCCCCCACAGATACGCAGTATTTT.

This clone was recorded a few times. The chain uses TRBV7-9 and TRBJ2-7; 8 bases align to TRBD1. V shed 5 bases and J 0 bases; nucleotides not matched to a gene: 6. CDR3 length equals 15 residues. CDR1 and CDR2 from the germline V gene are SEHNR and FQNEAQ (reference sequence). CDR3 sequence reads: CASSPGGGGSYEQYV. CDR3 DNA: TGTGCCAGCAGCCCAGGGGGCGGCGGCTCCTACGAGCAGTACGTC.

In this sample, this clone turned up a few times. The V and J genes are TRBV9 and TRBJ1-1; possible D gene TRBD1, 6 bases. The germline gives CDR1 SGDLS, CDR2 YYNGEE. This CDR3 comprises 15 residues. V shed 4 bases and J shed 0 bases, with 13 bases lying between them. CDR3 region: CASSPPGGVNTEAFF. The DNA of the CDR3 is TGTGCCAGCAGCCCCCCGGGGGGCGTGAACACTGAAGCTTTCTTT.

This clone turned up a few times. This chain links TRBV7-2 with TRBJ1-4; a weak D match, TRBD1 (5 bases). V was clipped by 2 bases and J by 8 bases, with 12 bases between them. In germline, CDR1 is SGHTA, CDR2 FQGNSA. This CDR3 spans 14 amino acids. The CDR3 DNA sequence: TGTGCCAGCAGCTTACAGAGGGAGGGGGAAAAACTGTTTTTT. Amino acid sequence: CASSLQREGEKLFF.

This rearrangement joins TRBV18 to TRBJ2-2, with D perhaps TRBD1 (6 bases). Germline CDR1 is KGHSH and CDR2 is LQKENI. V lost 5 bases to trimming and J lost 4 bases, with 11 bases between them. This CDR3 spans 14 amino acids. The CDR3 region is CASSTDSLTGELFF. The CDR3 coding sequence is TGTGCCAGCTCAACGGACAGTCTCACCGGGGAGCTGTTTTTT.

The chain joins TRBV28 to TRBJ1-2, with 8 bases matching TRBD1. The CDR3 runs 16 residues. The germline V gene has CDR1 MDHEN and CDR2 SYDVKM. The V segment lost 7 bases and the J segment 2 bases; nucleotides outside the gene matches: 12. The CDR3 nucleotides read TGTGCCAGCATCAGCGGACAGGGAGGGTTCAACTATGGCTACACCTTC. It encodes CASISGQGGFNYGYTF.

This clone was detected a few times. The chain combines TRBV5-6 with TRBJ2-3, with 7 bases matching TRBD1. Per germline, CDR1 SGHDT and CDR2 YYEEEE. This CDR3 spans 15 amino acids. With 4 bases clipped from V and 6 bases from J, the junction kept 11 bases outside the gene matches. CDR3 bases: TGTGCCAGCAGCATCGGGACAGACCTCCCGGATACGCAGTATTTT. It translates to CASSIGTDLPDTQYF.

This chain links TRBV7-2 with TRBJ2-7; tentative D call: TRBD1 (5 bases). V lost 5 bases and J lost 2, with 10 bases in between. Germline CDR1 is SGHTA and CDR2 is FQGNSA. This CDR3 spans 13 amino acids. The DNA for the CDR3 is TGTGCCAGCAGCATCCTAGGGGCCTACGAGCAGTACTTC. Amino acid sequence: CASSILGAYEQYF.

Regarding this clone: Different DNA sequences within this sample yield the same CDR3. This sequence joins TRBV27 and TRBJ2-3; D unresolved. Germline V lookup: CDR1 MNHEY, CDR2 SMNVEV (reference sequence). The V end was cut by 2 bases, the J end by 1 base, with 10 bases between. CDR3 length: 15 amino acids. CDR3 protein: CASSLGLVGTDTQYF. The CDR3 DNA reads as TGTGCCAGCAGTTTAGGTCTAGTTGGCACAGATACGCAGTATTTT.

The chain links TRBV18 to TRBJ1-2; D remains ambiguous. Germline loops: CDR1 KGHSH, CDR2 LQKENI. The CDR3 is made up of 12 amino acids. Trimming pared 2 bases from V and 8 bases from J, leaving 9 bases between. CDR3 in amino acids: CASSPETNGYTF. In nucleotides, the CDR3 is TGTGCCAGCTCACCAGAGACAAACGGCTACACCTTC. The whole variable domain, remainder taken from reference TRBV18 and TRBJ1-2, is NAGVMQNPRHLVRRRGQEARLRCSPMKGHSHVYWYRQLPEEGLKFMVYLQKENIIDESGMPKERFSAEFPKEGPSILRIQQVVRGDSAAYFCASSPETNGYTFGSGTRLTVV.